This T cell receptor (beta chain) was identified during a study of blood T cell repertoires in COVID-19. Looking at the study overall: T cells, B-cell-depleted T cells, or PBMCs supplied cDNA or gDNA.

The CDR3 totals 15 residues. Looked up from germline, CDR1 is SGHDN and CDR2 is FVKESK. Trimming at V came to 1 base and at J to 5 bases, leaving 1 base not matched to a gene. Here immunoSEQ multiplex PCR was the method, and the copy in TCRdb shows in-frame clones only, minus some. Of 120,000 or so clones listed, 85% were seen once; the top ten hold roughly 6.7%. This receptor was identified in a man older than 75 with active or convalescent COVID-19. Sequenced material: peripheral blood. V and J are TRBV14 and TRBJ2-3, with 12 bases fitting TRBD2. The CDR3 loop is CASSQGTSGVDTQYF. The CDR3 DNA sequence: TGTGCCAGCAGCCAAGGGACTAGCGGGGTAGATACGCAGTATTTT.